These 17 T cell receptor beta chains share one sample of origin, sequenced in a study of blood T cell repertoires in COVID-19 (dated by TCRdb to about 2020). Receptors were amplified or captured by the immunoSEQ multiplex PCR assay. TCRdb re-hosts the immuneACCESS table, in-frame sequences only. Its copies lack some clones; in the studies checked, an unresolved V gene accounts for under half of them, and the cause for the rest is not known. The sample records some 170,000 clones, approximately 85% of which are singletons. The ten largest clones capture roughly 1% of the sample. Sequences were obtained from peripheral blood. These receptors all stem from a middle-aged man with acute or convalescent COVID-19.

The chain employs TRBV3-1 (or the pseudogene TRBV3-2) and TRBJ1-3; unclear D gene. CDR1 is LGHDT, CDR2 YNNKEL, per germline (reference sequence). The V and J ends lost 1 base and 0 bases respectively, with 7 bases between them. The CDR3 loop spans 15 amino acids. The CDR3 is CASSQGSRSGNTIYF. CDR3 nucleotides: TGTGCCAGCAGCCAAGGGAGTCGCTCTGGAAACACCATATATTTT.

Here the CDR3 DNA reads TGTGCCAGCAGTGGACCGGGAAGCGCTTCCAATGAGCAGTTCTTC. As protein: CASSGPGSASNEQFF. The chain is built from TRBV6-6 and TRBJ2-1; TRBD2 might be the D (5 bases). The CDR3 is 15 amino acids. Germline CDR1 MNHNY, CDR2 SVGAGI (reference sequence). V was cut by 5 bases and J by 6 bases, with 17 bases left in between.

DNA for the CDR3: TGTGCCAGCAGCTTAGCCCGGGGGGCCGCATTCCGAAACTATGGCTACACCTTC. Amino acids: CASSLARGAAFRNYGYTF. The chain is built from TRBV7-9 and TRBJ1-2, with D possibly matching TRBD1 (6 bases). Trimming shortened V by 0 bases and J by 2 bases, and 19 bases separated the two germline ends. Germline lookup yields CDR1 SEHNR and CDR2 FQNEAQ (reference sequence). The CDR3 is 18 residues long.

The CDR3 loop is CASSFGGGSSYNSPLHF. CDR3 DNA sequence: TGTGCCAGCAGCTTCGGGGGCGGGAGCTCCTATAATTCACCCCTCCACTTT. The J gene is TRBJ1-6, the V gene TRBV5-4, with a tentative D call TRBD1 (6 bases). Trimming took 2 bases from V and 0 from J, leaving 12 bases between them. Germline assignment: CDR1 SGHNT and CDR2 YYREEE (reference sequence). The CDR3 consists of 17 residues.

About this clone itself: Within the sample, other DNA sequences also encode this same CDR3. This chain links TRBV11-2 with TRBJ2-7; TRBD2 aligns across 8 bases. This CDR3 is 12 amino acids long. Unmatched junction bases numbered 3, after V lost 5 bases and J lost 6 bases. Germline CDR1 reads SGHAT; CDR2 reads FQNNGV. The CDR3 DNA sequence: TGTGCCAGCAGCCTCGGGGGGGTCGAGCAGTACTTC. As protein: CASSLGGVEQYF.

The rearrangement joins TRBV9 to TRBJ2-3; 11 nucleotides line up with TRBD2. CDR3 length: 17 residues. The V and J ends lost 2 bases and 5 bases, in that order; junction bases with no gene match: 10. Germline V gives CDR1 SGDLS, CDR2 YYNGEE. The DNA for the CDR3 is TGTGCCAGCAGCGTGGGAATCACTAGCGGGGGTGGAGATACGCAGTATTTT. This sequence encodes CASSVGITSGGGDTQYF.

This clone was observed a single time. This rearrangement joins TRBV7-8 to TRBJ1-5, with TRBD1 as a possible D gene (5 bases). V was pared by 5 bases and J by 0 bases, with 23 bases between. The CDR3 is 19 residues long. In germline, CDR1 is SGHVS, CDR2 FQNEAQ. CDR3 sequence (DNA): TGTGCCAGCAGCCCTTCCCTGCGGGGACGGGAAAATAGCAATCAGCCCCAGCATTTT. Translated: CASSPSLRGRENSNQPQHF. The entire variable domain, with the rest obtained from reference TRBV7-8 and TRBJ1-5, is as follows: GAGVSQSPRYKVAKRGQDVALRCDPISGHVSLFWYQQALGQGPEFLTYFQNEAQLDKSGLPSDRFFAERPEGSVSTLKIQRTQQEDSAVYLCASSPSLRGRENSNQPQHFGDGTRLSIL.

The chain employs TRBV27 and TRBJ2-1; D is unclear. This CDR3 has 13 amino acids. Trimming took off 7 bases at V and 0 bases at J, with 7 bases between the two ends. Germline CDR1 and CDR2: MNHEY and SMNVEV (reference sequence). The CDR3 protein is CASTPSSYNEQFF. The CDR3 coding sequence is TGTGCCAGCACTCCTAGCTCCTACAATGAGCAGTTCTTC.

This clone was counted between two and nine times. The rearrangement joins TRBV7-3 to TRBJ1-2, with 10 bases fitting TRBD1. Germline loops: CDR1 SGHTA, CDR2 FQGTGA. The CDR3 sequence is 14 residues long. Trimming at V came to 5 bases and at J to 6 bases, leaving 6 bases not matched to a gene. The CDR3 is CASSEDRGRNGYTF. The CDR3 DNA sequence: TGTGCCAGCAGCGAAGACAGGGGGCGGAATGGCTACACCTTC. Combining the CDR3 with reference TRBV7-3 and TRBJ1-2 gives the whole variable domain GAGVSQTPSNKVTEKGKYVELRCDPISGHTALYWYRQSLGQGPEFLIYFQGTGAADDSGLPNDRFFAVRPEGSVSTLKIQRTERGDSAVYLCASSEDRGRNGYTFGSGTRLTVV.

The V and J genes are TRBV5-1 and TRBJ1-1; no reliable D call. V dropped 0 bases and J dropped 3 bases, with 12 bases sitting between them. There are 15 residues in the CDR3. The germline gives CDR1 SGHRS, CDR2 YFSETQ. DNA of the CDR3: TGCGCCAGCAGCTTGGGGTCGGGGAGTTACACTGAAGCTTTCTTT. Translated, it gives CASSLGSGSYTEAFF.

This chain links TRBV4-1 with TRBJ2-7, with TRBD1 matching 7 bases. Germline values: CDR1 MGHRA, CDR2 YSYEKL. V lost 1 base to trimming and J lost 3 bases; unmatched junction nucleotides: 6. This CDR3 is 15 amino acids long. The CDR3 loop reads CASSQVPGTVYEQYF. CDR3 nucleotide sequence: TGCGCCAGCAGCCAAGTCCCCGGGACAGTCTACGAGCAGTACTTC.

This clone showed up just a few times. The V call is TRBV7-8, the J call TRBJ2-7; TRBD1 matches at 9 bases. Unmatched junction bases numbered 6, after V lost 4 bases and J lost 5 bases. The germline V gene encodes CDR1 SGHVS and CDR2 FQNEAQ. CDR3 length: 14 amino acids. CDR3 residues: CASSWGQGVDEQYF. For the CDR3, the DNA is TGTGCCAGCAGCTGGGGACAGGGCGTCGACGAGCAGTACTTC.

The genes are TRBV5-4 and TRBJ2-2, with TRBD2 as a possible D gene (5 bases). Trimming pared 2 bases from V and 7 bases from J, leaving 15 bases between. The CDR3 totals 15 residues. Germline assignment: CDR1 SGHNT and CDR2 YYREEE (reference sequence). The CDR3 is CASSLNLATRGELFF. The DNA for the CDR3 is TGTGCCAGCAGCTTAAACCTAGCAACGCGCGGGGAGCTGTTTTTT.

The genes are TRBV7-9 and TRBJ2-7, with TRBD1 matching 11 bases. V was pared by 2 bases and J by 4 bases, with 4 bases of the junction left unmatched. Germline V gives CDR1 SEHNR, CDR2 FQNEAQ (reference sequence). The CDR3 loop spans 15 amino acids. The CDR3 spells CASSLTRDRGYEQYF. CDR3 nucleotide sequence: TGTGCCAGCAGCTTAACACGGGACAGGGGGTACGAGCAGTACTTC.

This chain uses TRBV6-4 with TRBJ2-1, with 10 bases matching TRBD2. Trimming at V came to 2 bases and at J to 0 bases, leaving 13 bases not matched to a gene. CDR1 is MRHNA and CDR2 is SNTAGT in the germline V gene. The CDR3 has 20 residues. The CDR3 region has the DNA TGTGCCAGCAGTGACGTCGGGGTAGGGTTAGCGGGGGGCTCCTACAATGAGCAGTTCTTC. Residues: CASSDVGVGLAGGSYNEQFF.

The genes are TRBV27 and TRBJ1-6, with D possibly matching TRBD1 (5 bases). Trimming left V 2 bases short and J 11 bases short, with 10 bases between. This CDR3 has 13 amino acids. Germline V lookup: CDR1 MNHEY, CDR2 SMNVEV (reference sequence). The CDR3 DNA reads TGTGCCAGCAGTTTAGACAGTGGAACACCCCTCCACTTT. Its translation is CASSLDSGTPLHF.

The rearrangement joins TRBV21-1 to TRBJ2-5; the table's D call, TRBD2, was not checked against the DNA. TRBV21-1 corresponds to a pseudogene. The CDR3 runs to 16 residues. This CDR3 reads CASSGAGGLSPGTQYF. The CDR3 coding sequence is TGTGCCAGCAGCGGAGCGGGGGGGCTGTCCCCCGGGACCCAGTACTTC.